The 28 T cell receptor beta chains in this list originate from one sample, sequenced in a study of technical replicates of blood from several donors (dated by TCRdb to 2015 to 2018). Library generation was performed with the immunoSEQ multiplex PCR assay. TCRdb mirrors the immuneACCESS table, restricted to in-frame sequences. Some clones are absent from its copies; in checked studies, under half trace to an unresolved V gene, and the reason for the others is unknown. The sample data list some 10,000 clones, and approximately 94% of these were observed just once. The top ten constitute around 7.1% of the sample. Sequenced input: PBMCs. Receptors were obtained from a human donor in good health.

The chain employs TRBV7-6 and TRBJ2-2, with a possible D match to TRBD2 (6 bases). The germline V and J ends were trimmed by 2 bases and 4 bases, with 8 bases remaining between them. The germline V gene has CDR1 SGHVS and CDR2 FNYEAQ. The CDR3 extends over 14 amino acids. The CDR3 DNA is TGTGCCAGCAGCTTAACCGGGGGCACCGGGGAGCTGTTTTTT. Translation gives CASSLTGGTGELFF. Supplemented by reference TRBV7-6 and TRBJ2-2, the full variable domain reads GAGVSQSPRYKVTKRGQDVALRCDPISGHVSLYWYRQALGQGPEFLTYFNYEAQQDKSGLPNDRFSAERPEGSISTLTIQRTEQRDSAMYRCASSLTGGTGELFFGEGSRLTVL.

The V gene is TRBV5-1, the J gene TRBJ1-2, with D maybe TRBD1 (5 bases). The germline gives CDR1 SGHRS, CDR2 YFSETQ. V lost 0 bases to trimming and J lost 7 bases, with 13 bases between them. This CDR3 region has 14 residues. CDR3 region: CASSLGIGAVGYTF. As DNA, the CDR3 is TGCGCCAGCAGCTTGGGGATAGGGGCAGTTGGCTACACCTTC.

V usage is TRBV7-9 and J usage is TRBJ2-7, with D possibly TRBD2 on 5 matching bases. The CDR3 loop spans 14 amino acids. Germline CDR1 reads SEHNR; CDR2 reads FQNEAQ (reference sequence). The ends were cut back, 4 bases at V and 5 bases at J, with 15 bases in the middle. The CDR3 is CASSSRLPLHEQYF. As DNA, the CDR3 is TGTGCCAGCAGCTCCCGACTACCCCTCCACGAGCAGTACTTC. Combining the CDR3 with reference TRBV7-9 and TRBJ2-7 gives the whole variable domain DTGVSQNPRHKITKRGQNVTFRCDPISEHNRLYWYRQTLGQGPEFLTYFQNEAQLEKSRLLSDRFSAERPKGSFSTLEIQRTEQGDSAMYLCASSSRLPLHEQYFGPGTRLTVT.

The chain combines TRBV2 with TRBJ2-2; D is undetermined. The germline V gene encodes CDR1 SNHLY and CDR2 FYNNEI. The V end lost 6 bases, the J end lost 0 bases, and 11 bases lay between the germline ends. This CDR3 has 15 residues. As DNA, the CDR3 is TGTGCCAGCAGAGATGGCTTCGCGAACACCGGGGAGCTGTTTTTT. This gives the protein CASRDGFANTGELFF.

This clone has a handful of counts. The CDR3 reads CASRATGVGGYTF. In DNA, the CDR3 is TGTGCCAGCAGGGCGACAGGGGTTGGCGGCTACACCTTC. V is TRBV2 and J is TRBJ1-2; 8 bases map to TRBD1. Germline lookup yields CDR1 SNHLY and CDR2 FYNNEI. V shed 6 bases and J 8 bases; nucleotides not matched to a gene: 8. The CDR3 has 13 residues.

V gene TRBV13 combines with J gene TRBJ2-3; no definite D call. Germline CDR1 and CDR2: PRHDT and FYEKMQ (reference sequence). V was pared by 0 bases and J by 0 bases, with 7 bases between. This CDR3 is built from 15 residues. The CDR3 protein is CASSLGDISTDTQYF. CDR3 coding DNA: TGTGCCAGCAGCTTAGGCGACATTAGCACAGATACGCAGTATTTT.

The chain combines TRBV6-6 with TRBJ2-7, with 8 bases lining up with TRBD1. The V and J ends lost 6 bases and 3 bases, in that order; junction bases with no gene match: 7. The germline CDR1 and CDR2 sequences are MNHNY and SVGAGI (reference sequence). The CDR3 is 14 amino acids. CDR3 in DNA: TGTGCCAGCAGCCATGACAGGGGCCACTACGAGCAGTACTTC. Translated, it gives CASSHDRGHYEQYF.

This chain connects TRBV5-6 to TRBJ2-5; D is uncertain. Trimming took 0 bases from V and 2 from J, leaving 8 bases between them. The CDR3 covers 14 residues. Germline assignment: CDR1 SGHDT and CDR2 YYEEEE. CDR3 nucleotides: TGTGCCAGCAGCTTGGCCCTAAAACAAGAGACCCAGTACTTC. Encoded protein: CASSLALKQETQYF. Filled out from reference TRBV5-6 and TRBJ2-5, the complete variable domain reads DAGVTQSPTHLIKTRGQQVTLRCSPKSGHDTVSWYQQALGQGPQFIFQYYEEEERQRGNFPDRFSGHQFPNYSSELNVNALLLGDSALYLCASSLALKQETQYFGPGTRLLVL.

J is TRBJ2-5 and V is TRBV11-2; D might be TRBD2 (5 bases). CDR3 length equals 16 residues. Germline V gene sequence: CDR1 SGHAT, CDR2 FQNNGV. V shed 0 bases and J shed 5 bases, with 16 bases lying between them. As DNA, the CDR3 is TGTGCCAGCAGCTTAGATCCGTGGGCTGGAGGTGAGACCCAGTACTTC. The encoded protein is CASSLDPWAGGETQYF.

A word on this clone: Given the absence of the conserved phenylalanine or tryptophan at the CDR3 end, a read error is likely. The DNA is left out, because the CDR3 cannot be placed on it with certainty; the CDR3 is given as TCRdb lists it. The CDR3 sequence is CASSSPVRG. The chain joins TRBV5-4 to TRBJ2-3; the DNA was not compared with TRBD2, the D call given in the table. Germline V gene sequence: CDR1 SGHNT, CDR2 YYREEE (reference sequence). Counting both end residues, the CDR3 totals 9 amino acids.

This chain joins TRBV2 and TRBJ1-4; D ambiguous. Trimming removed 6 bases at V and 11 bases at J, with 22 bases between. Germline loops: CDR1 SNHLY, CDR2 FYNNEI. The CDR3 runs 15 residues. CDR3 sequence: CASSAQRPPEGKLFF. CDR3 nucleotides: TGTGCCAGCAGCGCCCAAAGACCTCCGGAGGGCAAACTGTTTTTT.

CDR3 bases: TGCGCCAGCAGCTCTACAGGAAACACCGGGGAGCTGTTTTTT. It is translated as CASSSTGNTGELFF. The rearrangement uses TRBV5-1 and TRBJ2-2; perhaps TRBD1 as D (5 bases). The V end lost 3 bases, the J end lost 2 bases, and 8 bases lay between the germline ends. Germline V gene lookup returns CDR1 SGHRS and CDR2 YFSETQ. The CDR3 has 14 residues.

This chain links TRBV6-1 with TRBJ2-5; the match to TRBD2 covers 16 bases. CDR1 and CDR2 from the germline V gene are MNHNS and SASEGT. The J segment lost 7 bases and the V segment lost 0 bases, leaving 8 bases of the junction unmatched. This CDR3 has 18 amino acids. The chain's CDR3 is CASSEAKGTSGRGWTQYF. The CDR3 DNA is TGTGCCAGCAGTGAAGCAAAAGGGACTAGCGGGAGGGGATGGACCCAGTACTTC.

The chain joins TRBV30 to TRBJ1-2; D is uncertain. The CDR3 sequence is 12 residues long. CDR1 is GTSNPN, CDR2 SVGIG, per germline (reference sequence). Deletions cut 2 bases from V and 8 bases from J, with 12 bases between. The CDR3 region is CAWSRRVEGYTF. For the CDR3, the DNA is TGTGCCTGGAGTAGGAGGGTCGAAGGCTACACCTTC.

The chain recombines TRBV2 with TRBJ2-5, with 7 bases lining up with TRBD1. With V trimmed by 6 bases and J by 3 bases, 4 bases remained unmatched. Germline assignment: CDR1 SNHLY and CDR2 FYNNEI. The CDR3 extends over 13 amino acids. The CDR3 spells CASRFTGEETQYF. The CDR3 region has the DNA TGTGCCAGCAGGTTCACAGGGGAAGAGACCCAGTACTTC. The full variable domain, its missing parts supplied by reference TRBV2 and TRBJ2-5, is EPEVTQTPSHQVTQMGQEVILRCVPISNHLYFYWYRQILGQKVEFLVSFYNNEISEKSEIFDDQFSVERPDGSNFTLKIRSTKLEDSAMYFCASRFTGEETQYFGPGTRLLVL.

This chain joins TRBV19 and TRBJ1-4; D is possibly TRBD1 (5 bases). Germline V gene data show CDR1 as LNHDA and CDR2 as SQIVND (reference sequence). The CDR3 has 15 residues. Trimming cost V 1 base and J 5 bases, with 11 bases left between them. This chain's CDR3 is CASSIGAGRNEKLFF. Here the CDR3 DNA reads TGTGCCAGTAGTATAGGGGCAGGGAGGAATGAAAAACTGTTTTTT.

The V call is TRBV7-3, the J call TRBJ2-3; possibly TRBD2 for D (6 bases). The germline V gene encodes CDR1 SGHTA and CDR2 FQGTGA. V was shortened by 4 bases and J by 4 bases, with 12 bases between the two germline ends. The CDR3 totals 14 residues. DNA for the CDR3: TGTGCCAGCAGCTCTGAGCGGGCGGCAGATACGCAGTATTTT. Its protein product is CASSSERAADTQYF.

The V call is TRBV27, the J call TRBJ2-7, with 9 bases fitting TRBD1. Looked up from germline, CDR1 is MNHEY and CDR2 is SMNVEV (reference sequence). The V segment lost 5 bases and the J segment 7 bases; nucleotides outside the gene matches: 9. The CDR3 is 14 residues long. The chain's CDR3 is CASSHPDRGWEQYF. CDR3 coding DNA: TGTGCCAGCAGTCACCCGGACAGGGGATGGGAGCAGTACTTC.

V gene TRBV6-5 combines with J gene TRBJ2-3, with 7 bases lining up with TRBD1. Germline values: CDR1 MNHEY, CDR2 SVGAGI. The CDR3 has 15 residues. J gave up 4 bases and V 2 bases, and 6 bases lay outside the gene matches. The CDR3 nucleotides are TGTGCCAGCAGTTACCACCGTCAGGGGGCAGATACGCAGTATTTT. It is translated as CASSYHRQGADTQYF.

CDR3 nucleotide sequence: TGCGCCAGCAGCTTAGGGACAGCTAAAGAGACCCAGTACTTC. Translation gives CASSLGTAKETQYF. V is TRBV5-1 and J is TRBJ2-5; TRBD1 matches 7 bases. Losses at the gene ends were 2 bases for V and 3 bases for J; bases not matched to a gene: 4. The CDR3 totals 14 residues. The germline CDR1 and CDR2 sequences are SGHRS and YFSETQ.

This clone came up once. The chain joins TRBV7-8 to TRBJ2-7, with 9 bases lining up with TRBD1. Germline CDR1 is SGHVS and CDR2 is FQNEAQ. The CDR3 runs 15 residues. Trimming cost V 7 bases and J 1 base; bases outside gene matches: 8. CDR3 residues: CASKQGAQPSYEQYF. CDR3 nucleotide sequence: TGTGCCAGCAAACAGGGGGCCCAACCGTCCTACGAGCAGTACTTC.

This chain connects TRBV7-9 to TRBJ2-7; 8 bases fit TRBD2. V lost 5 bases and J lost 3; bases outside the gene matches: 12. Looked up from germline, CDR1 is SEHNR and CDR2 is FQNEAQ (reference sequence). This CDR3 comprises 16 residues. For the CDR3, the DNA is TGTGCCAGCAGCCCTCTAGCGGGTCCCGTGTACTACGAGCAGTACTTC. Residues: CASSPLAGPVYYEQYF.

The CDR3 region is CASFTGLAGNNEQFF. For the CDR3, the DNA is TGTGCCAGCTTCACGGGACTAGCGGGAAACAATGAGCAGTTCTTC. The rearrangement links TRBV28 to TRBJ2-1; 13 positions match TRBD2. The CDR3 has 15 amino acids. Germline lookup yields CDR1 MDHEN and CDR2 SYDVKM. The V gene end was trimmed by 8 bases and the J gene end by 5 bases; junction bases not matched to a gene: 6.

This rearrangement joins TRBV2 to TRBJ1-1; no reliable D call. Trimming took off 3 bases at V and 10 bases at J, with 18 bases between the two ends. Germline CDR1 and CDR2: SNHLY and FYNNEI. The CDR3 covers 14 residues. CDR3 bases: TGTGCCAGCAGTGAGGGGAGGACCCCGCTAGTAGCTTTCTTT. Protein: CASSEGRTPLVAFF. The full variable domain, rest sourced from reference TRBV2 and TRBJ1-1, is EPEVTQTPSHQVTQMGQEVILRCVPISNHLYFYWYRQILGQKVEFLVSFYNNEISEKSEIFDDQFSVERPDGSNFTLKIRSTKLEDSAMYFCASSEGRTPLVAFFGQGTRLTVV.

The chain employs TRBV6-1 and TRBJ2-2, with a weak D call TRBD2 (6 bases). The ends were cut back, 8 bases at V and 0 bases at J, with 10 bases in the middle. Per germline, CDR1 MNHNS and CDR2 SASEGT. The CDR3 runs to 14 residues. The DNA of the CDR3 is TGTGCCAGCGGGGACTTACCGAACACCGGGGAGCTGTTTTTT. Protein product: CASGDLPNTGELFF.

The chain uses TRBV5-1 and TRBJ2-7, with D possibly TRBD2 on 5 matching bases. CDR1 and CDR2 (germline): SGHRS, YFSETQ. V was trimmed by 0 bases and J by 6 bases, leaving 7 bases between them. CDR3 length equals 12 residues. CDR3 bases: TGCGCCAGCAGCTTGGGAGGACTCGAGCAGTACTTC. It codes for CASSLGGLEQYF.

This clone appeared a single time. The chain uses TRBV9 and TRBJ2-3; TRBD2 matches at 9 bases. This CDR3 region has 17 residues. The trim removed 0 bases at V and 0 bases at J, leaving 5 bases unmatched. In germline, CDR1 is SGDLS, CDR2 YYNGEE. CDR3 bases: TGTGCCAGCAGCGTAGAGACTAGCGGTTACAGCACAGATACGCAGTATTTT. Its translation: CASSVETSGYSTDTQYF.

The gene calls are TRBV11-2 and TRBJ1-3, with unresolved D. The germline V gene encodes CDR1 SGHAT and CDR2 FQNNGV. The CDR3 contains 15 residues. The V and J ends lost 4 bases and 4 bases respectively, with 14 bases between them. The CDR3 region has the DNA TGTGCCAGCAGCTCTCTCCGAGGGATGGGAAACACCATATATTTT. Translating gives CASSSLRGMGNTIYF.